A single sample gave rise to the 6 T cell receptor beta chains below, sequenced in a study of prognosis after radiotherapy for stage I lung cancer. By two-round multiplex PCR, the TCR beta CDR3 was amplified from genomic DNA. The use of primers specific to each TRBV and TRBJ gene characterized first-round PCR. TCRdb used MiXCR to reprocess the multiplex PCR reads, holding one entry per CDR3 protein. The sample shows about 26,000 distinct CDR3 sequences, approximately 31% of them seen only once. The sequenced sample was PBMCs, obtained before or after stereotactic body radiation therapy (not recorded which). Receptor source: a donor aged 50 or older with non-small cell lung cancer.

This clonotype has just one count. The chain uses TRBV27 and TRBJ2-7, with 7 bases lining up with TRBD2. The germline V gene encodes CDR1 MNHEY and CDR2 SMNVEV (reference sequence). Trimming at V came to 5 bases and at J to 0 bases, leaving 7 bases not matched to a gene. The CDR3 is made up of 15 amino acids. The CDR3 sequence: CASSPGTTSSYEQYF. In nucleotides, the CDR3 is TGTGCCAGCAGTCCCGGGACTACCAGCTCCTACGAGCAGTACTTC.

This clonotype has more than one count but fewer than ten. This could be a read error, since a much larger clone is one nucleotide away. The chain carries TRBV6-2 or TRBV6-3 and TRBJ1-2, with 7 bases lining up with TRBD1. The CDR3 loop spans 13 amino acids. Germline V gene lookup returns CDR1 MNHEY and CDR2 SVGEGT. CDR3 DNA: TGTTCCAGCAGTGTCTACAGGGGTAATGGCTACACCTTC. Translation gives CSSSVYRGNGYTF.

Turning to this clonotype: This is likely an artifact of a read error, given a far larger clone one base away. This sequence joins TRBV6-4 and TRBJ2-7; the D gene could be TRBD1 or TRBD2 (6 bases each). The CDR3 is made up of 15 amino acids. V lost 7 bases and J lost 5, with 21 bases in between. The germline gives CDR1 MRHNA, CDR2 SNTAGT. Here the CDR3 reads CASISRMGGRNEQYF. In DNA form, the CDR3 reads TGTGCCAGCATTAGCCGAATGGGGGGCAGAAACGAGCAGTACTTC.

This clonotype was observed a few times. The chain employs TRBV18 and TRBJ1-1, with 7 nucleotides matching TRBD1. Germline-derived CDR1 and CDR2 are KGHSH and LQKENI. The CDR3 length is 13 residues. V shed 10 bases and J 2 bases; nucleotides not matched to a gene: 7. For the CDR3, the DNA is TGTGCCACTAACGGACAGGCAAACACTGAAGCTTTCTTT. Encoded protein: CATNGQANTEAFF.

This clonotype was observed many times. The V call is TRBV18, the J call TRBJ1-6; TRBD1 is a possible D gene (5 bases). V lost 2 bases and J lost 7, with 9 bases in between. CDR1 is KGHSH and CDR2 is LQKENI in the germline V gene. This CDR3 is 14 amino acids long. As DNA, the CDR3 is TGTGCCAGCTCACCAGTCCCAGGGAATTCACCCCTCCACTTT. Protein: CASSPVPGNSPLHF.

In this sample, this clonotype turned up many times. V gene TRBV30 combines with J gene TRBJ2-1; 10 bases match TRBD1. Germline CDR1 reads GTSNPN; CDR2 reads SVGIG (reference sequence). With 2 bases clipped from V and 7 bases from J, the junction kept 5 bases outside the gene matches. The CDR3 is 14 amino acids. CDR3 in amino acids: CAWSRGQGVNEQFF. The CDR3 DNA is TGTGCCTGGAGTAGAGGACAGGGGGTGAATGAGCAGTTCTTC.